One T cell receptor (beta chain) is described in this entry. It has no known antigen specificity. No much larger clone exists at a distance of one base, and base qualities are not known. These data come from a study of blood T cell repertoires in COVID-19 (TCRdb year 2020). Turning to the overall study: Samples from collaborators originated in the United States, Italy and Spain and spanned both the acute and convalescent phases of COVID-19. The prospective study material was composed of cDNA or gDNA derived from T cells, B-cell-depleted T cells, or PBMCs. Deeply sampled blood TCRbeta repertoires from subjects exposed to, actively infected with, or recovered from COVID-19 were included in the dataset. The repertoires were released in a freely available public database intended as a resource for research on the immune response to SARS-CoV-2. Samples came from the ongoing ImmuneRACE study (first 160 participants) plus 1,254 subjects from 6 global collaborators. The sample metadata nearly always contained a de-identified subject ID, COVID-19 status, age in years and sex. HLA class I and class II types, where available, came from metadata supplied by the sample provider rather than from assay-based typing. The study at large found these results: The quantity of clinical and demographic metadata differed by source and by participant and was supplied without curation.

Participants in the prospective study were enrolled through a virtual design, were aged about 18 to 89 years, and lived in roughly 24 United States geographic areas. In the prospective study, cohorts were assigned on the basis of participant-reported clinical history obtained from a screening survey and a study questionnaire. ImmuneRACE Cohort 3 recovered participants were defined by two consecutive negative NP/OP PCR tests, healthcare professional clearance, or symptom resolution. Each participant in the prospective study had whole blood, serum and a nasopharyngeal or oropharyngeal swab collected by mobile phlebotomists. Participants in the prospective study had the option to provide additional blood draws and questionnaires over a roughly 2-month period. Before DNA extraction, blood samples from the prospective study were shipped at room temperature or frozen. The immunoSEQ Assay, a bias-controlled multiplex PCR, was used to amplify TCRbeta CDR3 regions from genomic DNA. The paper's processing steps were these. The number of nucleated cells in each sample was estimated from the amplification of reference gene primers within the assay. Sequence reads were collapsed and filtered to measure the absolute abundance of every unique TCRbeta CDR3 rearrangement. Productive Simpson clonality was computed per sample as the square root of Simpson's diversity index over productive rearrangements. The immuneACCESS repertoire file appears here via TCRdb, limited to in-frame rearrangements. These files lack a portion of the clones; in checked studies, under half of the deficit traces to unresolved V genes, and the cause of the others is not known. That table furnishes V, J and clone size, whereas the DNA furnished D and trimming. This sample has some 150,000 clones in its table, and around nine tenths of those were observed once. The ten largest make up about 0.8% of the sample.

The CDR3 numbers 14 residues from cysteine through phenylalanine. The DNA shown is the 42-base CDR3, in frame from base 1. Ends trimmed: V by 5 bases, J by 3 bases; bases unmatched to a gene: 7. Based on the germline V gene, the CDR1 and CDR2 sequences are MDHEN and SYDVKM. The receptor chain draws on TRBV28 and TRBJ2-7; TRBD1 aligns with 7 central bases. This TCR was recovered from a woman younger than 30 who had recovered from COVID-19. Sequences were obtained from PBMCs or T cells enriched from blood (not recorded which). The encoded CDR3 is CASSRTGRVYEQYF. The DNA reads TGTGCCAGCAGTCGGACAGGAAGAGTCTACGAGCAGTACTTC.